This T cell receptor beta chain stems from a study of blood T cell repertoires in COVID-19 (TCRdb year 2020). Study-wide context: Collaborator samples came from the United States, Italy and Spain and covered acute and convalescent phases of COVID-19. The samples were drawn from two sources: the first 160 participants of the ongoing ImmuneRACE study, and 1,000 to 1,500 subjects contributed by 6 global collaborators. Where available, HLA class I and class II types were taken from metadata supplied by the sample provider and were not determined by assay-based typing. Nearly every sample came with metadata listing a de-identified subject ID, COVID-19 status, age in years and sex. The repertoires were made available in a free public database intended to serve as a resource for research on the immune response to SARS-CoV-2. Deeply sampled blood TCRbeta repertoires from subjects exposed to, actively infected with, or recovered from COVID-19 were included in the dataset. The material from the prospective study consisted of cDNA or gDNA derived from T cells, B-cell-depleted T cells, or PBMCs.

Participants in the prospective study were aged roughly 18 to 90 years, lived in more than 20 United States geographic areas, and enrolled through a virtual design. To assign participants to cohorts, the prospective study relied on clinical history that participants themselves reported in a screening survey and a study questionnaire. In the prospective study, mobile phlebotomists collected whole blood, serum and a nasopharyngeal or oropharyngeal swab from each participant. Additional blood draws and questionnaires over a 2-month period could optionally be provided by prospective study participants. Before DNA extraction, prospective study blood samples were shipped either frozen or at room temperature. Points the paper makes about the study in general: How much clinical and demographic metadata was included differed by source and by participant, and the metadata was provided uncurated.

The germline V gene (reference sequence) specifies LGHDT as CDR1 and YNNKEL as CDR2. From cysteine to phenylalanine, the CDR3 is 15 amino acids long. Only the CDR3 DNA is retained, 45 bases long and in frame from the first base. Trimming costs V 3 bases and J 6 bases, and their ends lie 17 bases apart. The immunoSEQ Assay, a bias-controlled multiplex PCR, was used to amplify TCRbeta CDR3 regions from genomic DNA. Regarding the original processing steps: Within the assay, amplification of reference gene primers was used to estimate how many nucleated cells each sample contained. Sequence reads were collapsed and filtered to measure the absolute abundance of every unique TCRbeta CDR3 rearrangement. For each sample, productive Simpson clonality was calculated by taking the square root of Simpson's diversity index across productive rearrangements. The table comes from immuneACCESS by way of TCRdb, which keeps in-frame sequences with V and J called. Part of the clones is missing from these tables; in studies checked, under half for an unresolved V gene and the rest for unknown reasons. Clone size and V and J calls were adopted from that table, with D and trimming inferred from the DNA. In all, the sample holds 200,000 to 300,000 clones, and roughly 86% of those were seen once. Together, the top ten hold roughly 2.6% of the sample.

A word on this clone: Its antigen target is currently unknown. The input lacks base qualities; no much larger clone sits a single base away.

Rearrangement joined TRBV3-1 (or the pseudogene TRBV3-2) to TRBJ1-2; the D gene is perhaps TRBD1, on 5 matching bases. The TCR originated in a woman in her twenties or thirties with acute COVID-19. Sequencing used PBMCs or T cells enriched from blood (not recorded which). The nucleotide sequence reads TGTGCCAGCAGCCAGTCTTGGACATTAGAGGATGGCTACACCTTC. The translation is CASSQSWTLEDGYTF.